The TCR beta chain described here comes from a study of cytomegalovirus exposure and HLA in healthy donors listed by TCRdb under 2017. Looking at the study overall: According to an earlier analysis of several hundred of the donors, 150 million to 200 million T cells yielded approximately 120 million unique TCR beta sequences and about 300 Gb of sequence data. Approximately 300 gigabases of sequencing data and around 80 million unique TCR sequences made up an early release that covered under 750 HLA-typed donors. The genetic ancestry cluster associated with self-reported Caucasian donors included around four fifths of the 300 to 450 genotyped donors. The aim of the study was to test whether cataloging public T cell receptors could identify signatures of past pathogen exposure. Using immunosequencing, the study profiled T cell repertoires from around 680 subjects and related those repertoires to cytomegalovirus serostatus. Along with the approximately 650-subject first cohort, a separate validation cohort of over a hundred different subjects was used. To predict cytomegalovirus infection status, the study combined high-throughput TCR immunosequencing, statistical association of individual TCRs with disease status, and machine learning. In a later analysis, previously published TCR beta repertoires from 550 to 750 donors were re-analyzed and high-resolution HLA genotyping was added so that TCR occurrence patterns could be studied. Rather than drawing on any new phenotypic data, the later analysis identified candidate immune exposures from TCR beta sequences and the way those sequences occurred across donors. To decide whether each TCR beta V gene segment behaved as functional or pseudogenic, an earlier analysis of some 570 of the donors relied on high-throughput TCR beta sequencing. Alongside the repertoire data, information on donor age, sex, ethnicity and CMV serostatus was compiled. In a later genetic analysis, genome-wide SNP genotypes for about three fifths of the 666 donors were used, and that subset was treated as a discovery cohort. All discovery cohort repertoires had been generated using a single sequencing platform. Both class I and class II loci were covered by HLA typing, at four-digit resolution. The number of typed donors differed by locus: about 620-640 for A, B, C, DRB1 and DQB1; some 540 for DQA1; over 600 for DPA1; and around 450 for DPB1. Five DR-DQ haplotypes were treated as single units for association and clustering because of strong linkage in the cohort. On average, 235,054 unique TCR beta nucleotide sequences were sequenced per donor among several hundred genotyped donors of the cohort, with 15% to 20% of those sequences being non-productive.

The CDR3 has 12 amino acids, counting the end cysteine and phenylalanine. Solely the CDR3 DNA is kept, with 36 bases framed from the first base. Trimming removed 6 bases from V and 1 base from J, leaving 6 bases between the germline ends. CDR1 and CDR2 (SNHLY, FYNNEI) derive from the germline V gene. The cohort comprised some 730 healthy bone marrow donors. At the time of sampling, all cohort members were nominally healthy, though unrecorded immune exposures were likely present. The donor was CMV seropositive and belonged to the group of about 290 seropositive cohort members. Each donor provided a peripheral blood sample, and peripheral blood mononuclear cells were used for TCR beta sequencing. Genomic DNA was extracted from the blood cell samples with the Qiagen DNeasy Blood Extraction Kit. The paper's findings and limits, for the study overall: Because counts were too low, 15 or so rarely observed V segments, including chromosome 9 orphons, were excluded from the earlier analysis of several hundred of the donors. In a later analysis, some 17,000 TCR beta sequences were associated with specific HLA alleles at a false discovery rate of 0.05. Strong co-occurrence of HLA alleles, especially DR and DQ, made assigning TCR associations to individual alleles difficult. Most TCR sequences were seen in very few donors, while some public TCRs were found in many individuals. Several of the top co-occurrence clusters appeared to be linked to parvovirus B19, influenza, CMV and Epstein-Barr virus, according to a later analysis. In the study, some 160 TCR beta chains were listed as associated with cytomegalovirus. A later genetic analysis associated a missense DCLRE1C variant with V-gene and J-gene trimming of TCR beta chains, and an independent cohort replicated the association. Some IMGT-functional V segments, including TRBV6-2 and TRBV6-3, could not be distinguished by the 87-base-pair reads and were therefore excluded. Broadly in line with IMGT annotations, most TCR beta V segments showed up in productive rearrangements about 87% or about 30% of the time in an earlier analysis of several hundred of the donors. Because HLA typing was missing for some donors at each locus, association tests included only the typed subset. According to a later genetic analysis, donors in an Asian-associated ancestry cluster had fewer N-insertions in productive TCRs than the approximately 670-donor mean. A cluster of highly shared sequence variants was judged likely to represent a technical artifact of the sequencing pipeline. In a later analysis, most CMV-associated TCR beta chains were found to appear HLA-restricted, with HLA associations seemingly driven largely by CMV exposure. Compared with equally common non-associated chains, HLA-associated TCR beta chains in a later analysis were more clonally expanded and had lower generation probabilities. The authors suggested that the approach could potentially be extended to other disease states and immunological phenotypes. A later analysis found that TCR association rates varied across HLA loci, with DRB1 alleles showing the most associated TCRs and HLA-C alleles the fewest. A further reported finding was that TCR beta sequences accurately predicted the HLA-A and HLA-B alleles for most subjects in the first cohort. The classifier was reported to diagnose cytomegalovirus status with high specificity and sensitivity in both the original and validation cohorts. A few of the identified cytomegalovirus-associated TCR beta chains were confirmed in vitro to be specific for cytomegalovirus antigens. CMV serostatus was the only immune exposure information available for the cohort. Only TCR beta chains were sequenced in this cohort, and the absence of alpha or paired-chain data limited detectable features. Correlated functional status among segregating V segments might be attributable to linkage disequilibrium, but an unknown experimental factor could not be ruled out. Presence/absence analyses assumed roughly uniform sequencing depth across donors, an assumption that may not hold.

This clone has just a few counts. Its target antigen remains unknown. One base away there is no much larger clone; base qualities are not given. The same CDR3 also results from other DNA sequences found in this sample. Receptor libraries were prepared by the immunoSEQ multiplex PCR assay. A mixture of 60 forward primers for TCR Vbeta segments and 13 reverse primers for TCR Jbeta segments was used in the multiplex PCR. A multiplex PCR assay on genomic DNA amplified the CDR3 region of rearranged TCR beta genes. Amplified TCR beta libraries were sequenced as 87-base-pair reads on the Illumina HiSeq System. The published analysis was carried out like this. A later analysis tallied 75 million to 85 million unique TCR beta chains across the 660 or so repertoires, and approximately 9.9 million of those chains were shared by two or more donors. To remove PCR and sequencing errors, raw reads were error-corrected and collapsed into unique sequences using a nearest-neighbor algorithm that merged closely related sequences. To assign V, D and J gene segments, CDR3 sequences were aligned to IMGT reference sequences. For a sequence to be retained, a match of at least six nucleotides was required to both a V gene segment and a J gene segment. A rearrangement counted as productive if the CDR3 had no stop codons and remained in frame with V and J, and every other rearrangement counted as non-productive. CDR3 was defined by IMGT convention, running from the second conserved V-encoded cysteine to the conserved J-encoded phenylalanine. Sequences without an unambiguous match to a single V gene segment were excluded from the earlier analysis of several hundred of the donors. An earlier analysis of a few hundred of the donors called V segments functional above 56.7% productive rearrangements and segregating when the between-donor standard deviation exceeded 5%. A statistical classification framework was built to diagnose cytomegalovirus status from the catalog of TCR beta chain sequences. A later analysis assigned V and J genes by comparing TCR nucleotide sequences with IMGT/GENE-DB human TR gene sequences. The TCRdist pipeline was used in a later analysis to assign CDR3 sequences and most-parsimonious VDJ recombination scenarios. In a later analysis, every TCR beta chain was defined by the combination of its CDR3 amino acid sequence and its V-gene family, and reads without a unique V-gene family were dropped. In a later analysis, 450 to 600 highly shared, low-generation-probability nucleotide sequences were removed to address suspected cross-contamination and a sequencing artifact. For each public chain, a later analysis derived a clonal expansion index from normalized ranks of inferred template counts within each repertoire. In a later analysis, generation probabilities were computed using a VDJ recombination model fitted to out-of-frame rearrangements, and the results were checked against IGoR. Hypergeometric tests were used in a later analysis to score TCR-TCR, TCR-HLA and TCR-CMV co-occurrence, with a repertoire-size bias correction applied to the TCR pairs. In a later analysis, false discovery rates were estimated by permuting HLA or CMV assignments 20 times. In a later analysis, co-occurring TCRs were grouped using DBSCAN, with TCRdist sequence similarity added in when clustering inside HLA-allele-positive subsets. Co-occurrence clustering excluded repertoires with fewer than 30,000 or more than 120,000 public chains, plus five with anomalous nucleotide sharing. The table was pulled from immuneACCESS by TCRdb, which kept in-frame rearrangements only. Such tables lose some clones; where checked, under half of the loss comes from unresolved V genes, and the rest has no known cause. V and J calls and clone size are given by that table; D and trimming were obtained from the DNA. Here the sample has about 200,000 clones; 70% occur a single time. The top ten clonotypes cover about 2.5% of the sample.

Sequences were obtained from PBMCs. This sequence uses TRBV2 and TRBJ1-1; no D gene is confidently identified. This TCR derives from a man aged 40-49 years in good health and CMV-seropositive. The DNA sequence follows: TGTGCCAGCAGACCCGGGAACACTGAAGCTTTCTTT. Translated, this gives CASRPGNTEAFF. With the portions outside the CDR3 filled from the reference TRBV2 and TRBJ1-1 genes, the complete variable region becomes EPEVTQTPSHQVTQMGQEVILRCVPISNHLYFYWYRQILGQKVEFLVSFYNNEISEKSEIFDDQFSVERPDGSNFTLKIRSTKLEDSAMYFCASRPGNTEAFFGQGTRLTVV.